This T cell receptor (beta chain) came from a study of T cells after yellow fever vaccination. About the research overall: Each low-cell-number fraction was prepared by means of SMART-Seq v4 Ultra Low Input. Points from the study as a whole: Booster samples showed a return of most primary-vaccination clones (almost 97% CD4, 80% to 90% CD8). The secondary response showed a weaker magnitude and a faster peak, day 5 versus 15.

In TCRdb, the 5' RACE reads were re-called with MiXCR into one record per CDR3 protein. This table has just over 300,000 distinct CDR3 sequences, around 3.6% appearing once. This clonotype was seen repeatedly, ten times or more. Antigen: not known. This CDR3 spans 16 amino acids. Germline assignment: CDR1 SGHRS and CDR2 YFSETQ. J was trimmed by 2 bases and V by 0 bases; bases with no gene match: 5. The material sequenced was PBMCs, taken on the day of the yellow fever booster vaccination. The V and J genes are TRBV5-1 and TRBJ2-1, with 7 bases matching TRBD2. This clonotype originated in a man between 18 and 35 years old who received the YFV17D yellow fever vaccine. CDR3 coding DNA: TGCGCCAGCAGCTTGGGTGCGGGGGAACCCTACAATGAGCAGTTCTTC. Translation: CASSLGAGEPYNEQFF.